Below, 29 T cell receptor beta chains from the same sample are listed, as sequenced in a study of blood T cell repertoires in COVID-19. Here immunoSEQ multiplex PCR was the method, and the copy in TCRdb shows in-frame clones only, minus some. The sample has about 270,000 clones; 75% to 90% are singletons. Sequencing was carried out using PBMCs or T cells enriched from blood (not recorded which). Every receptor here comes from a woman in her 30s with acute COVID-19.

The V call is TRBV28, the J call TRBJ2-7; D not resolved. The CDR3 is 13 amino acids. In germline, CDR1 is MDHEN, CDR2 SYDVKM. V dropped 1 base and J dropped 4 bases, with 8 bases sitting between them. CDR3 sequence: CASSLFIRYEQYF. The CDR3 DNA reads as TGTGCCAGCAGTTTATTTATTCGGTACGAGCAGTACTTC.

The J gene is TRBJ1-2, the V gene TRBV20-1, with a possible D match to TRBD1 (5 bases). Trimming took off 3 bases at V and 10 bases at J, with 27 bases between the two ends. The length of the CDR3 is 16 residues. Germline V gene lookup returns CDR1 DFQATT and CDR2 SNEGSKA (reference sequence). This CDR3 reads CSASPGDRADVSVYTF. DNA for the CDR3: TGCAGTGCTAGTCCGGGGGATAGAGCTGACGTTTCGGTCTACACCTTC.

Regarding this clone: Other DNA variants within this sample encode the same CDR3. The V gene is TRBV29-1, the J gene TRBJ1-2; 12 nucleotides agree with TRBD1. Germline lookup yields CDR1 SQVTM and CDR2 ANQGSEA. The CDR3 spans 15 residues. V lost 4 bases, J lost 4 bases, and 7 bases stayed unmatched. The CDR3 spells CSVGGGTGGIYGYTF. The CDR3 nucleotides are TGCAGCGTTGGGGGTGGGACAGGGGGCATCTATGGCTACACCTTC.

The CDR3 nucleotides are TGTGCCAGCAGTTACGTAGTGCGGAACAATGAGCAGTTCTTC. Amino acid sequence: CASSYVVRNNEQFF. The chain has TRBV6-2 or TRBV6-3 and TRBJ2-1; D is unclear. Germline CDR1 reads MNHEY; CDR2 reads SVGEGT. Trimming stripped 2 bases from V and 5 bases from J, with 10 bases between. The CDR3 loop spans 14 amino acids.

This chain connects TRBV2 to TRBJ2-3; D gene unclear. The germline gives CDR1 SNHLY, CDR2 FYNNEI. This CDR3 region has 13 residues. The V end was cut by 7 bases, the J end by 2 bases, with 10 bases between. The CDR3 region is CASTGQVTDTQYF. CDR3 in DNA: TGTGCCAGCACTGGGCAGGTCACAGATACGCAGTATTTT.

This clone was recorded at least ten times. The rearrangement joins TRBV19 to TRBJ1-2; weak D call: TRBD1 (5 bases). Trimming cost V 5 bases and J 3 bases, with 16 bases left between them. The CDR3 is made up of 15 amino acids. Germline CDR1 is LNHDA and CDR2 is SQIVND (reference sequence). The CDR3 sequence is CASSDAGRTYYGYTF. The CDR3 DNA reads as TGTGCCAGTAGTGACGCGGGACGGACATACTATGGCTACACCTTC. Drawing the rest from reference TRBV19 and TRBJ1-2, the complete variable domain is DGGITQSPKYLFRKEGQNVTLSCEQNLNHDAMYWYRQDPGQGLRLIYYSQIVNDFQKGDIAEGYSVSREKKESFPLTVTSAQKNPTAFYLCASSDAGRTYYGYTFGSGTRLTVV.

The gene calls are TRBV14 and TRBJ1-2, with D hard to call. V shed 4 bases and J shed 0 bases, with 6 bases lying between them. The CDR3 totals 13 residues. The germline CDR1 and CDR2 sequences are SGHDN and FVKESK. CDR3 residues: CASSPQTNYGYTF. CDR3 nucleotide sequence: TGTGCCAGCAGCCCACAGACTAACTATGGCTACACCTTC.

The genes are TRBV11-2 and TRBJ2-7; TRBD2 matches at 11 bases. The CDR3 loop spans 15 amino acids. V lost 3 bases, J lost 2 bases, and 3 bases stayed unmatched. Germline CDR1 and CDR2: SGHAT and FQNNGV. For the CDR3, the DNA is TGTGCCAGCAGCTTTAGCGGGAGGGACCCCTACGAGCAGTACTTC. As protein: CASSFSGRDPYEQYF.

The chain recombines TRBV6-5 with TRBJ2-7; a weak D match, TRBD1 (5 bases). The V and J ends lost 7 bases and 9 bases respectively, with 16 bases between them. This CDR3 has 12 amino acids. In germline, CDR1 is MNHEY, CDR2 SVGAGI. For the CDR3, the DNA is TGTGCCAGCAACGGAGAAAATACAGGGCAGTACTTC. Translation: CASNGENTGQYF.

The rearrangement links TRBV7-9 to TRBJ1-4, with 7 positions matching TRBD1. This CDR3 spans 15 amino acids. From germline, CDR1 is SEHNR and CDR2 FQNEAQ (reference sequence). V lost 5 bases to trimming and J lost 5 bases; unmatched junction nucleotides: 8. CDR3 region: CASSLGTVENEKLFF. The CDR3 DNA reads as TGTGCCAGCAGCCTCGGGACAGTTGAGAATGAAAAACTGTTTTTT.

The chain has TRBV28 and TRBJ2-1; 12 positions agree with TRBD2. Germline loops: CDR1 MDHEN, CDR2 SYDVKM. The CDR3 loop spans 15 amino acids. After removal of 4 bases from V and 7 bases from J, the junction contained 5 bases not matched to a gene. CDR3 in amino acids: CASSYPSGRVNEQFF. The CDR3 DNA follows: TGTGCCAGCAGTTACCCTAGCGGGAGGGTAAATGAGCAGTTCTTC.

The CDR3 region is CASSLSDIQYF. The CDR3 nucleotides are TGTGCCAGCAGCTTATCAGACATTCAGTACTTC. The chain couples TRBV11-2 to TRBJ2-4; D ambiguous. The CDR3 extends over 11 amino acids. Trimming left V 2 bases short and J 8 bases short, with 4 bases between. Germline CDR1 reads SGHAT; CDR2 reads FQNNGV.

V usage is TRBV11-2 and J usage is TRBJ1-3; D gene uncertain. Deletions cut 5 bases from V and 4 bases from J, with 12 bases between. Germline V gene sequence: CDR1 SGHAT, CDR2 FQNNGV. CDR3 length: 14 amino acids. CDR3 amino acids: CASSPGTEGNTIYF. CDR3 coding DNA: TGTGCCAGCAGCCCCGGCACAGAGGGAAACACCATATATTTT.

The chain employs TRBV7-9 and TRBJ2-7; no clear D. This CDR3 spans 13 amino acids. The V gene lost 0 bases and the J gene lost 5 bases, with 8 bases spanning the gap. The germline V gene encodes CDR1 SEHNR and CDR2 FQNEAQ (reference sequence). The CDR3 loop is CASSLANRNEQYF. CDR3 nucleotides: TGTGCCAGCAGCTTAGCTAACAGAAACGAGCAGTACTTC.

The V gene is TRBV14, the J gene TRBJ2-7, with 12 bases matching TRBD2. With 11 bases clipped from V and 7 bases from J, the junction kept 6 bases outside the gene matches. This CDR3 comprises 12 residues. The germline V gene encodes CDR1 SGHDN and CDR2 FVKESK. CDR3 in amino acids: CAGRLAGEEQYF. The CDR3 DNA is TGTGCCGGAAGACTAGCGGGAGAGGAGCAGTACTTC.

DNA of the CDR3: TGTGCCAGCGGGACAGGTGGAGCTTTCTTT. Protein: CASGTGGAFF. This rearrangement joins TRBV19 to TRBJ1-1; 8 bases match TRBD1. This CDR3 has 10 residues. Germline values: CDR1 LNHDA, CDR2 SQIVND (reference sequence). V lost 9 bases, J lost 10 bases, and 4 bases stayed unmatched.

The CDR3 sequence: CASSPQGPSYEQYF. The CDR3 DNA sequence: TGTGCCAGCAGCCCGCAGGGTCCCTCCTACGAGCAGTACTTC. The rearrangement uses TRBV5-6 and TRBJ2-7, with D perhaps matching TRBD1 (5 bases). CDR1 SGHDT and CDR2 YYEEEE come from the germline V gene. This CDR3 has 14 residues. V was shortened by 4 bases and J by 0 bases, with 11 bases between the two germline ends.

This rearrangement joins TRBV6-1 to TRBJ2-7, with TRBD2 matching over 10 bases. This CDR3 comprises 18 residues. Germline CDR1 and CDR2: MNHNS and SASEGT. With V trimmed by 1 base and J by 4 bases, 13 bases remained unmatched. The CDR3 here is CASSEVSSGSPLWYEQYF. The CDR3 DNA reads TGTGCCAGCAGTGAAGTGTCTAGCGGGAGTCCCCTCTGGTACGAGCAGTACTTC.

This sequence joins TRBV12-5 and TRBJ2-5; 13 positions agree with TRBD2. This CDR3 region has 15 residues. The trim removed 5 bases at V and 5 bases at J, leaving 5 bases unmatched. The germline CDR1 and CDR2 sequences are LGHNT and FRNRAP. CDR3 loop: CASGAEGLAGETQYF. The CDR3 DNA sequence: TGTGCTAGTGGTGCTGAGGGACTAGCGGGGGAGACCCAGTACTTC.

The rearrangement uses TRBV19 and TRBJ2-7; a possible D gene is TRBD1 (5 bases). With 5 bases removed from V and 4 bases from J, the gap between germline ends came to 21 bases. The CDR3 length is 16 residues. The germline gives CDR1 LNHDA, CDR2 SQIVND (reference sequence). CDR3 coding DNA: TGTGCCAGTAGTCCCAAAGCCCGCCAGGGCGTGTACGAGCAGTACTTC. Its protein is CASSPKARQGVYEQYF.

The rearrangement joins TRBV24-1 to TRBJ2-1, with D hard to call. Germline V lookup: CDR1 KGHDR, CDR2 SFDVKD. Trimming took 5 bases from V and 0 from J, leaving 10 bases between them. The CDR3 loop spans 15 amino acids. The CDR3 nucleotides are TGTGCCACCAGTGGTAAACTTGACTCCTACAATGAGCAGTTCTTC. As protein: CATSGKLDSYNEQFF.

This chain connects TRBV18 to TRBJ1-2, with 7 nucleotides matching TRBD1. CDR1 KGHSH and CDR2 LQKENI come from the germline V gene. The V gene end was trimmed by 1 base and the J gene end by 10 bases; junction bases not matched to a gene: 12. CDR3 size: 15 residues. CDR3 sequence reads: CASSPLRDSIHDYTF. As DNA, the CDR3 is TGTGCCAGCTCACCACTGAGGGACAGCATTCACGACTACACCTTC.

The rearrangement joins TRBV2 to TRBJ2-5; maybe TRBD1 (5 bases). The CDR3 runs 18 residues. The ends were cut back, 7 bases at V and 3 bases at J, with 27 bases in the middle. Germline CDR1 SNHLY, CDR2 FYNNEI. CDR3 loop: CASNPIVVAHLGEETQYF. In nucleotides, the CDR3 is TGTGCCAGCAATCCAATTGTAGTAGCCCACCTAGGGGAAGAGACCCAGTACTTC.

CDR3 in DNA: TGCAGCGTTGATTCTGCGAGCTCCTACAATGAGCAGTTCTTC. It specifies CSVDSASSYNEQFF. This rearrangement joins TRBV29-1 to TRBJ2-1; D unclear. Germline V gene sequence: CDR1 SQVTM, CDR2 ANQGSEA. V was shortened by 3 bases and J by 0 bases, with 9 bases between the two germline ends. This CDR3 comprises 14 residues.

The rearrangement uses TRBV11-3 and TRBJ2-1, with D maybe TRBD1 (7 bases). The CDR3 spans 17 residues. The V and J ends lost 1 base and 4 bases respectively, with 17 bases between them. Per the germline V gene, CDR1 is SGHNT and CDR2 is YENEEA. CDR3 protein: CASSLGEGGGTYNEQFF. CDR3 coding DNA: TGTGCCAGCAGCTTAGGGGAAGGAGGGGGCACATACAATGAGCAGTTCTTC. The whole variable domain, filled in from reference TRBV11-3 and TRBJ2-1, reads EAGVVQSPRYKIIEKKQPVAFWCNPISGHNTLYWYLQNLGQGPELLIRYENEEAVDDSQLPKDRFSAERLKGVDSTLKIQPAELGDSAVYLCASSLGEGGGTYNEQFFGPGTRLTVL.

The chain carries TRBV9 and TRBJ2-7, with 8 bases identical to TRBD1. Germline V lookup: CDR1 SGDLS, CDR2 YYNGEE. V was clipped by 3 bases and J by 5 bases; unmatched bases: 10. This CDR3 spans 15 amino acids. CDR3 in amino acids: CASSAMTGVEDEQYF. The CDR3 DNA reads TGTGCCAGCAGCGCCATGACAGGGGTAGAGGACGAGCAGTACTTC.

The V call is TRBV11-2, the J call TRBJ2-7, with D perhaps matching TRBD2 (5 bases). The CDR3 sequence is 12 residues long. CDR1 and CDR2 from the germline V gene are SGHAT and FQNNGV. Trimming cost V 2 bases and J 3 bases, with 5 bases left between them. The chain's CDR3 is CASSLTSYEQYF. CDR3 sequence (DNA): TGTGCCAGCAGCTTAACTAGCTACGAGCAGTACTTC.

This chain links TRBV19 with TRBJ2-3; TRBD2 matches at 12 bases. Germline lookup yields CDR1 LNHDA and CDR2 SQIVND (reference sequence). This CDR3 has 16 amino acids. J lost 6 bases, V lost 3 bases, and 7 bases had no gene match. CDR3 sequence: CASSISTSGRWDTQYF. DNA for the CDR3: TGTGCCAGTAGTATTTCGACTAGCGGGAGATGGGATACGCAGTATTTT.

Concerning this clone: The same CDR3 arises from other DNA sequences in this sample as well. The rearrangement uses TRBV7-2 and TRBJ2-1, with 8 bases aligning to TRBD2. J gave up 0 bases and V 5 bases, and 3 bases lay outside the gene matches. Germline loops: CDR1 SGHTA, CDR2 FQGNSA. The CDR3 length is 15 residues. The chain's CDR3 is CASSLSGSSYNEQFF. DNA for the CDR3: TGTGCCAGCAGCCTGAGCGGGAGCTCCTACAATGAGCAGTTCTTC.